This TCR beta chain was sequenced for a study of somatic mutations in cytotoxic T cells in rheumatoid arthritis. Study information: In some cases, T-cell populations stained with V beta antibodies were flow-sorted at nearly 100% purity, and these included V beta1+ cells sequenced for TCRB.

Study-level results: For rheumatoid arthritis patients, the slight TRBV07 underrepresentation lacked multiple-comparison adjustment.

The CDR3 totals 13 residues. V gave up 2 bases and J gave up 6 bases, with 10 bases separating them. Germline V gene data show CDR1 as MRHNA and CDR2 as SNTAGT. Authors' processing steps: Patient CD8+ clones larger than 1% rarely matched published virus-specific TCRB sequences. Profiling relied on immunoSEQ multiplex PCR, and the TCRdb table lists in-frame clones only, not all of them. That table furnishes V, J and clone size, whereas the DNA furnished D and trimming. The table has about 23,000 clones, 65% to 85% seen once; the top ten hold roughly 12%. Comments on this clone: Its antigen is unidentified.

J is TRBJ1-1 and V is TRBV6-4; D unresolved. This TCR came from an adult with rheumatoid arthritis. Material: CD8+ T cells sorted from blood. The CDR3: CASSDGRKSEAFF. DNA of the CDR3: TGTGCCAGCAGTGACGGACGGAAGTCTGAAGCTTTCTTT.